The 5 T cell receptor beta chains presented below share a single source sample, sequenced in a study of cytomegalovirus exposure and HLA in healthy donors. The protocol was immunoSEQ multiplex PCR, while the TCRdb copy is restricted to in-frame clones and leaves out a portion. The table has 100,000 to 150,000 clones, roughly 94% seen once. Sequencing used PBMCs. All receptors derive from a woman between 18 and 30 years old in good health and CMV-seronegative.

J is TRBJ2-1 and V is TRBV5-1; 9 nucleotides agree with TRBD1. After removal of 3 bases from V and 7 bases from J, the junction contained 17 bases not matched to a gene. The germline V gene has CDR1 SGHRS and CDR2 YFSETQ. The CDR3 extends over 18 amino acids. Here the CDR3 reads CASSWDGRGQGNLNEQFF. Here the CDR3 DNA reads TGCGCCAGCAGCTGGGATGGACGGGGACAGGGAAACTTGAATGAGCAGTTCTTC.

J is TRBJ2-1 and V is TRBV12-5; 12 positions agree with TRBD2. V lost 1 base to trimming and J lost 4 bases; unmatched junction nucleotides: 2. CDR1 is LGHNT, CDR2 FRNRAP, per germline. The CDR3 contains 16 residues. The CDR3 is CASGLDLAGGYNEQFF. The CDR3 DNA reads TGTGCTAGTGGTTTGGACCTAGCGGGAGGGTACAATGAGCAGTTCTTC.

This chain connects TRBV6-5 to TRBJ2-7, with 7 bases identical to TRBD1. The J segment lost 4 bases and the V segment lost 5 bases, leaving 8 bases of the junction unmatched. Per the germline V gene, CDR1 is MNHEY and CDR2 is SVGAGI. The CDR3 has 14 residues. The CDR3 nucleotides read TGTGCCAGCAGTAGAACGACAGGGCTTTACGAGCAGTACTTC. Its protein product is CASSRTTGLYEQYF.

The chain joins TRBV28 to TRBJ1-5, with TRBD1 matching 7 bases. V lost 6 bases and J lost 4; bases outside the gene matches: 9. Germline CDR1 is MDHEN and CDR2 is SYDVKM. The CDR3 has 15 residues. CDR3 loop: CASSKGQKTNQPQHF. CDR3 nucleotide sequence: TGTGCCAGCAGCAAGGGACAGAAGACAAATCAGCCCCAGCATTTT.

This sequence joins TRBV5-1 and TRBJ1-1, with D possibly TRBD1 on 5 matching bases. The CDR3 runs 14 residues. Trimming removed 2 bases at V and 5 bases at J, with 13 bases between. Germline V gene sequence: CDR1 SGHRS, CDR2 YFSETQ. CDR3 nucleotides: TGCGCCAGCAGCTTACTTTGGGGGGGTACTGAAGCTTTCTTT. Residues: CASSLLWGGTEAFF. The variable domain in full, completed from reference TRBV5-1 and TRBJ1-1, reads KAGVTQTPRYLIKTRGQQVTLSCSPISGHRSVSWYQQTPGQGLQFLFEYFSETQRNKGNFPGRFSGRQFSNSRSEMNVSTLELGDSALYLCASSLLWGGTEAFFGQGTRLTVV.